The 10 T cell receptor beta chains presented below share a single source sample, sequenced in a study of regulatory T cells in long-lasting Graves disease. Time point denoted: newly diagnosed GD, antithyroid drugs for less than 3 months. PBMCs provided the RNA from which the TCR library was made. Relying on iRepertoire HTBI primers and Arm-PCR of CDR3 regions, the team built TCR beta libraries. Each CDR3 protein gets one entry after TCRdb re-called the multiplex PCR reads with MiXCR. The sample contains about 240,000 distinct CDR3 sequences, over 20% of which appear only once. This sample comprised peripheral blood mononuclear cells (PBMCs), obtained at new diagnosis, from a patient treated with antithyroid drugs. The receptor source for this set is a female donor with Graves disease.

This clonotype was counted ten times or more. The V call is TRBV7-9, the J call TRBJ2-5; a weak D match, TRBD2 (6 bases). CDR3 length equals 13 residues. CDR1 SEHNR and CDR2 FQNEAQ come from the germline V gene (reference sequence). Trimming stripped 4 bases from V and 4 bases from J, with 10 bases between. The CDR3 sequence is CASSSSSGETQYF. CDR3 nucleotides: TGTGCCAGCAGCTCAAGTAGCGGAGAGACCCAGTACTTC.

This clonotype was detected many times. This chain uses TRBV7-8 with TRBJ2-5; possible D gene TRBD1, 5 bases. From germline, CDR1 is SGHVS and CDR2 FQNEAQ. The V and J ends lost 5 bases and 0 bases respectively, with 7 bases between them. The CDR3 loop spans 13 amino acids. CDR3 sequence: CASSPDNQETQYF. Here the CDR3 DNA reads TGTGCCAGCAGCCCGGACAACCAAGAGACCCAGTACTTC.

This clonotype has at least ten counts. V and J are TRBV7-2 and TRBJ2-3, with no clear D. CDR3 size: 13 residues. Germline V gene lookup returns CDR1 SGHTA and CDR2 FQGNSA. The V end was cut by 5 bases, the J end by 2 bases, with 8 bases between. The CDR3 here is CASSPRDTDTQYF. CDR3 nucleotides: TGTGCCAGCAGCCCGCGCGACACAGATACGCAGTATTTT.

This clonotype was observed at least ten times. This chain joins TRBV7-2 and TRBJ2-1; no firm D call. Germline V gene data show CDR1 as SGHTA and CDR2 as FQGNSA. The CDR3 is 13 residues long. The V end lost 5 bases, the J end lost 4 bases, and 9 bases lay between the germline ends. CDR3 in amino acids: CASSTRRYNEQFF. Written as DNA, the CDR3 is TGTGCCAGCAGCACCCGTAGGTACAATGAGCAGTTCTTC.

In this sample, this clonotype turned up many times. Here the CDR3 reads CASSQEGQTRKTEAFF. DNA for the CDR3: TGCGCCAGCAGCCAAGAGGGACAGACCAGGAAGACTGAAGCTTTCTTT. The V and J genes are TRBV4-1 and TRBJ1-1; TRBD1 aligns across 7 bases. CDR1 is MGHRA and CDR2 is YSYEKL in the germline V gene. The CDR3 contains 16 residues. The trim removed 0 bases at V and 5 bases at J, leaving 9 bases unmatched.

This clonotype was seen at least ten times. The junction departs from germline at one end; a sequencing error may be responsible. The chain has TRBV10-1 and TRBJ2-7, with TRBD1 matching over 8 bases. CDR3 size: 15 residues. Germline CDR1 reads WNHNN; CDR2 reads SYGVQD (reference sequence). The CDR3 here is CASSKGAGGLYEQYF. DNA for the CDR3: TGTGCCAGCAGTAAAGGGGCAGGGGGCCTGTACGAGCAGTACTTC.

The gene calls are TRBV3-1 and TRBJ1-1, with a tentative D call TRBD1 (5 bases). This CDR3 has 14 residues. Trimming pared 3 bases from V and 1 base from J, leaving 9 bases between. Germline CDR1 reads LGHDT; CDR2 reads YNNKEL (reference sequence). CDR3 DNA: TGTGCCAGCAGCCATGCCCAGGGGAACACTGAAGCTTTCTTT. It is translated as CASSHAQGNTEAFF.

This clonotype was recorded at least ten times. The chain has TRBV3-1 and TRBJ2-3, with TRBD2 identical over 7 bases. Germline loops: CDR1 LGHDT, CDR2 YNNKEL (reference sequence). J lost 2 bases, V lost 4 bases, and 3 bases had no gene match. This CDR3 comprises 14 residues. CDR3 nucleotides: TGTGCCAGCAGCCCGACTAGCACCACAGATACGCAGTATTTT. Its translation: CASSPTSTTDTQYF.

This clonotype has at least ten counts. The CDR3, as DNA: TGTGCTAGTGGTCTAACAGGGGATAGGACTGAAGCTTTCTTT. It codes for CASGLTGDRTEAFF. The V gene is TRBV12-5, the J gene TRBJ1-1, with TRBD1 identical over 7 bases. This CDR3 has 14 residues. Germline CDR1 LGHNT, CDR2 FRNRAP. Germline trimming cut 5 bases from V and 5 bases from J; bases unmatched to any gene: 8.

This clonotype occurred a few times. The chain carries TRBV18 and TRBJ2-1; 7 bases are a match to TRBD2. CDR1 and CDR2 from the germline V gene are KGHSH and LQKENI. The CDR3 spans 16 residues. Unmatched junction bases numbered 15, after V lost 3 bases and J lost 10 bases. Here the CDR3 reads CASSPQSSGMAFEQFF. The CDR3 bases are TGTGCCAGCTCACCTCAATCCAGCGGGATGGCGTTCGAGCAGTTCTTC.